The T cell receptor (beta chain) under discussion was sequenced for a study of T cell responses to AZD1222 COVID-19 vaccine. This CDR3 is built from 13 residues. Trimming shortened V by 8 bases and J by 1 base, and 10 bases separated the two germline ends. Germline CDR1 MNHEY, CDR2 SVGAGI. A word on this clone: Its specificity is unknown.

Broader study findings: Two AZD1222 administrations were followed by greater Spike-specific TCR breadth and depth.

The data were produced by immunoSEQ multiplex PCR, yet TCRdb's version contains in-frame clones alone and is incomplete. The table records 120,000 to 150,000 clones, 85% to 95% of them present only once. V gene TRBV6-5 combines with J gene TRBJ2-3; TRBD1 might be the D (5 bases). The source is an adult in good health. The sample was peripheral blood, taken on day 0 of MenACWY control vaccination. CDR3 loop: CASRRVGTDTQYF. As DNA, the CDR3 is TGTGCCAGCCGCAGGGTGGGCACAGATACGCAGTATTTT.